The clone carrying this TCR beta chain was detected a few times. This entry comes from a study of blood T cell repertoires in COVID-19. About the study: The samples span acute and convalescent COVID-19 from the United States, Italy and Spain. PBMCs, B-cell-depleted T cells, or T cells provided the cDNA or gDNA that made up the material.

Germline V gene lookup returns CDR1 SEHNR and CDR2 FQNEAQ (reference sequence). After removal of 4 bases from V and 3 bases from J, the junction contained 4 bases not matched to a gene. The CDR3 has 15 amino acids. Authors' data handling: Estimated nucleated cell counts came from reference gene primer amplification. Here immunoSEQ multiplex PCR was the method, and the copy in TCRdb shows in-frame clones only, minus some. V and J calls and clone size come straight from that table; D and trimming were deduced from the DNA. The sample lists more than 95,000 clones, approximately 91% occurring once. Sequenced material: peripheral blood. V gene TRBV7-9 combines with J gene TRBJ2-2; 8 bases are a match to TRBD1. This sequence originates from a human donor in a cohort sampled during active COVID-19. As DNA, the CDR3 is TGTGCCAGCAGCTCTGGGACAGGTGACACCGGGGAGCTGTTTTTT. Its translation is CASSSGTGDTGELFF.